Listed here are 23 T cell receptor beta chains from one sample, sequenced in a study of Graves' ophthalmopathy and Graves' hyperthyroidism (dated by TCRdb to the late 2010s). The reads were generated on an Illumina HiSeq 2000. For repertoire sequencing, the TCR beta CDR3 regions were amplified from RNA transcripts. HTBI primers and the Qiagen OneStep RT-PCR kit were used in a first-round RT-PCR, which was followed by a second-round multiplex PCR, size selection and purification. Through fastp at Q25 and MiXCR, TCRdb rebuilt clones from the public reads, retaining in-frame beta chains. Rows with one shared CDR3 protein collapse into an entry with the most common genes and DNA. Counted in this sample were almost 750,000 distinct CDR3 sequences; 40% of them appeared once. The ten largest clonotypes hold about 40% of the sample. The sequenced sample consisted of peripheral blood. Receptors were obtained from an adult man with Graves' ophthalmopathy.

This clonotype was seen at least ten times. The chain links TRBV2 to TRBJ2-7, with 9 bases lining up with TRBD1. Germline CDR1 is SNHLY and CDR2 is FYNNEI. CDR3 size: 13 residues. Trimming at V came to 5 bases and at J to 6 bases, leaving 5 bases not matched to a gene. CDR3 protein: CASSSGTGPEQYF. For the CDR3, the DNA is TGTGCCAGCAGTTCCGGGACAGGGCCCGAGCAGTACTTC.

Details on this clonotype: The junction shows a germline mismatch at one end, possibly a read error. The genes are TRBV7-9 and TRBJ1-2; D possibly corresponds to TRBD1 (6 bases). Germline V gene lookup returns CDR1 SEHNR and CDR2 FQNEAQ (reference sequence). The CDR3 contains 13 residues. DNA of the CDR3: TGCGCCAACAGCGCGGACAGCGACTATGGCTACACCTTC. Residues: CANSADSDYGYTF.

This clonotype was observed a handful of times. The chain joins TRBV10-3 to TRBJ2-7, with D possibly being TRBD2 (5 bases). V lost 10 bases and J lost 2, with 12 bases in between. CDR3 size: 12 residues. Germline CDR1 ENHRY, CDR2 SYGVKD. The CDR3 protein is CASGPNPYEQYF. CDR3 DNA sequence: TGTGCCAGCGGGCCAAATCCCTACGAGCAGTACTTC.

This clonotype showed up just a few times. The V gene is TRBV2, the J gene TRBJ1-1; the match to TRBD1 covers 10 bases. Losses at the gene ends were 4 bases for V and 2 bases for J; bases not matched to a gene: 7. Germline V lookup: CDR1 SNHLY, CDR2 FYNNEI. The CDR3 has 16 residues. CDR3 nucleotide sequence: TGTGCCAGCAGTGGTCATAGGGACAGGGGAAACACTGAAGCTTTCTTT. It specifies CASSGHRDRGNTEAFF.

This clonotype was seen a few times. The V gene is TRBV5-1, the J gene TRBJ2-5; 8 nucleotides agree with TRBD2. The CDR3 sequence is 15 residues long. V shed 0 bases and J 3 bases; nucleotides not matched to a gene: 4. Germline CDR1 and CDR2: SGHRS and YFSETQ. DNA for the CDR3: TGCGCCAGCAGCTTGGAACTAGCGGAGAAAGAGACCCAGTACTTC. Its protein is CASSLELAEKETQYF.

This clonotype occurred once. The chain carries TRBV20-1 and TRBJ1-2, with 10 bases identical to TRBD1. This CDR3 is 13 amino acids long. The V gene end was trimmed by 3 bases and the J gene end by 7 bases; junction bases not matched to a gene: 5. Per the germline V gene, CDR1 is DFQATT and CDR2 is SNEGSKA (reference sequence). The chain's CDR3 is CSASLGQGPGYTF. CDR3 DNA: TGCAGTGCTAGTTTGGGACAGGGGCCTGGCTACACCTTC.

This clonotype was recorded at least ten times. The CDR3 DNA is TGTGCCAGCAGCTTAGGCTGGCAAGAGACCCAGTACTTC. Its translation is CASSLGWQETQYF. The V gene is TRBV7-9, the J gene TRBJ2-5; no firm D call. V was cut by 1 base and J by 2 bases, with 5 bases left in between. This CDR3 is 13 amino acids long. The germline V gene has CDR1 SEHNR and CDR2 FQNEAQ (reference sequence).

In its sample, this clonotype was seen once. One end of the junction does not line up with germline, which may come from a read error. The J gene is TRBJ1-3, the V gene TRBV19; D is perhaps TRBD1 (5 bases). CDR1 and CDR2 from the germline V gene are LNHDA and SQIVND (reference sequence). The CDR3 contains 15 residues. CDR3 sequence (DNA): TGTGCCAGTAGTCCCTGGGACCGCTCTGGAAACACCGTATATTTT. The encoded protein is CASSPWDRSGNTVYF.

Turning to this clonotype: This may arise from a read error, as a much more abundant clone is one base away. V gene TRBV10-3 combines with J gene TRBJ1-6; unclear D gene. Per the germline V gene, CDR1 is ENHRY and CDR2 is SYGVKD. The CDR3 loop spans 14 amino acids. V was cut by 7 bases and J by 8 bases, with 15 bases left in between. CDR3 region: CAITAERKDSPLHF. The CDR3 region has the DNA TGTGCCATCACCGCAGAACGCAAAGATTCACCCCTCCACTTT.

This clonotype has just a few counts. The chain links TRBV7-6 to TRBJ2-7; no firm D call. The CDR3 is made up of 14 amino acids. The ends were cut back, 1 base at V and 3 bases at J, with 10 bases in the middle. CDR1 and CDR2 (germline): SGHVS, FNYEAQ. CDR3 DNA sequence: TGTGCCAGCAGCTTAGATCAGGTGGGCTACGAGCAGTACTTC. It encodes CASSLDQVGYEQYF.

This clonotype was found once. The chain couples TRBV10-3 to TRBJ2-7; TRBD2 might be the D (7 bases). This CDR3 comprises 15 residues. The V and J ends lost 3 bases and 3 bases respectively, with 15 bases between them. Germline V lookup: CDR1 ENHRY, CDR2 SYGVKD. The CDR3: CAISDAGRGIYEQYF. CDR3 nucleotides: TGTGCCATCAGTGACGCAGGGAGGGGGATCTACGAGCAGTACTTC.

The chain combines TRBV12-3 or TRBV12-4 with TRBJ1-2; D perhaps matches TRBD1 (5 bases). CDR3 length equals 15 residues. Trimming stripped 5 bases from V and 7 bases from J, with 20 bases between. The CDR3 DNA reads TGTGCCAGCAGTCGGGACCATGGTAACGAGGCTGGCTACACCTTC. The encoded protein is CASSRDHGNEAGYTF.

Ten or more counts support this clonotype. This chain links TRBV12-3 or TRBV12-4 with TRBJ1-2, with TRBD1 as a possible D gene (5 bases). This CDR3 is 14 amino acids long. The V end lost 6 bases, the J end lost 6 bases, and 17 bases lay between the germline ends. The CDR3 sequence is CASRRPGTEHGYTF. CDR3 nucleotide sequence: TGTGCCAGCAGGCGCCCCGGGACCGAGCATGGCTACACCTTC.

The rearrangement links TRBV29-1 to TRBJ2-7; D not resolved. Per germline, CDR1 SQVTM and CDR2 ANQGSEA. CDR3 size: 11 residues. The ends were cut back, 2 bases at V and 7 bases at J, with 9 bases in the middle. CDR3 nucleotide sequence: TGCAGCGTTGAACGGTTAGGGGAGCAGTACTTC. This codes for CSVERLGEQYF.

The chain employs TRBV20-1 and TRBJ2-7; D might be TRBD1 (5 bases). V dropped 3 bases and J dropped 3 bases, with 12 bases sitting between them. Germline CDR1 reads DFQATT; CDR2 reads SNEGSKA (reference sequence). The CDR3 consists of 13 residues. CDR3 residues: CSASTGSHYEQYF. CDR3 in DNA: TGCAGTGCTAGCACAGGATCCCACTACGAGCAGTACTTC.

The chain joins TRBV29-1 to TRBJ2-5; 9 nucleotides line up with TRBD1. V lost 5 bases to trimming and J lost 4 bases; unmatched junction nucleotides: 5. The CDR3 is 13 residues long. Germline CDR1 reads SQVTM; CDR2 reads ANQGSEA. CDR3 residues: CSVSDRGGETQYF. Written as DNA, the CDR3 is TGCAGCGTTTCGGACAGGGGTGGAGAGACCCAGTACTTC.

This chain joins TRBV7-9 and TRBJ2-2; TRBD2 matches 14 bases. The germline V gene encodes CDR1 SEHNR and CDR2 FQNEAQ (reference sequence). This CDR3 has 15 residues. V lost 4 bases and J lost 8; bases outside the gene matches: 3. The CDR3 bases are TGTGCCAGCAGCTGGGGGACTAGCGGGAGAGGGGAGCTGTTTTTT. As protein: CASSWGTSGRGELFF.

This clonotype has only a few counts. The chain's CDR3 is CASSFSGRGSYEQYF. As DNA, the CDR3 is TGTGCCAGCAGCTTCAGCGGGAGGGGGTCCTACGAGCAGTACTTC. This chain uses TRBV7-2 with TRBJ2-7; TRBD2 matches at 10 bases. Germline CDR1 SGHTA, CDR2 FQGNSA. There are 15 residues in the CDR3. After removal of 3 bases from V and 1 base from J, the junction contained 3 bases not matched to a gene.

A remark on this clonotype: This may be a read error: a much more frequent sequence differs by one nucleotide. The gene calls are TRBV7-6 and TRBJ1-1; D is uncertain. This CDR3 has 13 residues. Germline CDR1 is SGHVS and CDR2 is FNYEAQ. As DNA, the CDR3 is TGTGCTAGCTCCATCGCTTGCAACACTGAAGCTTTCTTT. Translated: CASSIACNTEAFF.

The V call is TRBV2, the J call TRBJ2-7; D is perhaps TRBD1 (6 bases). This CDR3 comprises 12 residues. Trimming shortened V by 2 bases and J by 6 bases, and 8 bases separated the two germline ends. Germline loops: CDR1 SNHLY, CDR2 FYNNEI. The CDR3 sequence: CASSETGFEQYF. CDR3 sequence (DNA): TGTGCCAGCAGTGAAACAGGGTTCGAGCAGTACTTC. Full variable domain (remainder filled in from reference TRBV2 and TRBJ2-7): EPEVTQTPSHQVTQMGQEVILRCVPISNHLYFYWYRQILGQKVEFLVSFYNNEISEKSEIFDDQFSVERPDGSNFTLKIRSTKLEDSAMYFCASSETGFEQYFGPGTRLTVT.

This clonotype was found many times. The J gene is TRBJ1-6, the V gene TRBV12-3 or TRBV12-4; no definite D call. V was pared by 8 bases and J by 5 bases, with 10 bases between. This CDR3 is built from 13 residues. As DNA, the CDR3 is TGTGCCAGCCGAAACGTGGATAATTCACCCCTCCACTTT. It specifies CASRNVDNSPLHF.

The CDR3 here is CSAREQGTDTQYF. CDR3 nucleotides: TGCAGTGCTAGAGAACAAGGCACAGATACGCAGTATTTT. The rearrangement links TRBV20-1 to TRBJ2-3, with unresolved D. This CDR3 comprises 13 residues. The germline V gene encodes CDR1 DFQATT and CDR2 SNEGSKA (reference sequence). Deletions cut 0 bases from V and 1 base from J, with 5 bases between.

The chain joins TRBV10-3 to TRBJ1-1, with unresolved D. The CDR3 spans 12 residues. CDR1 ENHRY and CDR2 SYGVKD come from the germline V gene. The V and J ends lost 10 bases and 1 base respectively, with 10 bases between them. CDR3 loop: CATGRQNTEAFF. The CDR3 DNA reads as TGTGCCACCGGGAGGCAGAACACTGAAGCTTTCTTT.